The clone carrying this T cell receptor (beta chain) was found many times. The record originates from a study of response to subunit inactivated influenza vaccine. TCRdb redid the calling of the RT-PCR reads with MiXCR, one entry per CDR3 protein. Altogether approximately 700,000 distinct CDR3 sequences are present, 15% to 19% being singletons, with the ten largest covering 11%. The germline gives CDR1 DFQATT, CDR2 SNEGSKA (reference sequence). Deletions cut 6 bases from V and 4 bases from J, with 12 bases between. This CDR3 comprises 13 residues. Sequencing used PBMCs from blood, obtained 12 days after vaccination. This receptor was identified in a man in his forties or fifties who received an inactivated influenza vaccine. This chain connects TRBV20-1 to TRBJ1-4; D ambiguous. The CDR3 loop reads CSAQADGNEKLFF. In DNA form, the CDR3 reads TGCAGTGCCCAAGCGGACGGTAATGAAAAACTGTTTTTT.